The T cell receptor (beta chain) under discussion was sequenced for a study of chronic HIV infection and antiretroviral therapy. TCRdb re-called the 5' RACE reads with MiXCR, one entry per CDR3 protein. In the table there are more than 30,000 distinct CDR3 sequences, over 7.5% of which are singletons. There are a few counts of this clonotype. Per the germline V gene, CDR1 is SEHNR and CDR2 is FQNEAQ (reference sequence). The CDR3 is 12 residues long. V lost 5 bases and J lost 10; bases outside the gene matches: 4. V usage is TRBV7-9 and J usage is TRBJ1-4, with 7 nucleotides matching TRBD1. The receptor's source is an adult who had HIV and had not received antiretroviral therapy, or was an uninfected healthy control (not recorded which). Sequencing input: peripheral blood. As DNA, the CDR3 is TGTGCCAGCAGCCTGGGACAGTCAAAACTGTTTTTT. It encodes CASSLGQSKLFF. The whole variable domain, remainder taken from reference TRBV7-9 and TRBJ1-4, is DTGVSQNPRHKITKRGQNVTFRCDPISEHNRLYWYRQTLGQGPEFLTYFQNEAQLEKSRLLSDRFSAERPKGSFSTLEIQRTEQGDSAMYLCASSLGQSKLFFGSGTQLSVL.